A selection of T cell receptor beta chains follows, all from one sample in a study of T cell changes during pregnancy in multiple sclerosis. The method was immunoSEQ multiplex PCR; TCRdb's version includes in-frame clones alone and lacks a portion of them. The table has over 70,000 clones, around nine tenths seen once. The source material was peripheral blood, sampled in the first trimester of pregnancy. These receptors were obtained from a female donor in good health, enrolled as a control in a pregnancy study. Each CDR3 is given with its conserved first and last residue. D genes are given only for firm matches.

CDR3 protein,D gene,V gene
CASKEGQSTDTQYF,.,TRBV11-3
CASSGLAGGVGETQYF,TRBD2,TRBV2
CASSLSFWDTEWYGYTF,.,TRBV27
CASSPGANQPQHF,.,TRBV18
CASSYFSGGTETQYF,TRBD2,TRBV6-5
CASSIETGFGTEAFF,.,TRBV5-1
CASSSGFYNQPQHF,.,TRBV27
CASNMGQSSYEQYF,TRBD1,TRBV13
CASSLDTVLLYNEQFF,.,TRBV7-2
CASSISLAAYEQYF,TRBD2,TRBV19
CASSQEGGAGAAGELFF,.,TRBV4-1
CASSQHYKRGILAKNIQYF,.,TRBV19
CASSDGPEGANVLTF,.,TRBV2
CASRPVGTGNQPQHF,TRBD1,TRBV6-1
CASSRIQGTEETQYF,.,TRBV7-9
CASSPTSGRSNEQYF,TRBD2,TRBV18
CASSLKTRPNQPQHF,.,TRBV28
CAWSWTGLNEQFF,TRBD1,TRBV30
CASSFSGLTSTDTQYF,.,TRBV5-1
CASSTGQYYEQYF,TRBD1,TRBV27
CASSLVSGSSFKDTQYF,TRBD2,TRBV7-2
CASSLGTSGSVRDTQYF,TRBD2,TRBV5-1
CAWSGLAGRVSGELFF,TRBD2,TRBV30
CASSQDLGEPQHF,.,TRBV4-2
CASSTSTNEKLFF,.,TRBV27
CASSLDTYTGELFF,.,TRBV5-5
CASSQSGRSLSYNEQFF,TRBD2,TRBV11-2
CASSENRRNTEAFF,.,TRBV25-1
CSAGLATEQYF,TRBD2,TRBV20-1
CASSARDSAPDGEKLFF,.,TRBV9
CASSPTGTTSNQPQHF,.,TRBV7-2
CASRPGDKRDEQFF,.,TRBV9
CASSEGAGDLYEQYF,TRBD2,TRBV10-2
CASSLGTSGAYEQYF,TRBD2,TRBV5-1
CASSLAGGYGAYEQYF,.,TRBV5-1